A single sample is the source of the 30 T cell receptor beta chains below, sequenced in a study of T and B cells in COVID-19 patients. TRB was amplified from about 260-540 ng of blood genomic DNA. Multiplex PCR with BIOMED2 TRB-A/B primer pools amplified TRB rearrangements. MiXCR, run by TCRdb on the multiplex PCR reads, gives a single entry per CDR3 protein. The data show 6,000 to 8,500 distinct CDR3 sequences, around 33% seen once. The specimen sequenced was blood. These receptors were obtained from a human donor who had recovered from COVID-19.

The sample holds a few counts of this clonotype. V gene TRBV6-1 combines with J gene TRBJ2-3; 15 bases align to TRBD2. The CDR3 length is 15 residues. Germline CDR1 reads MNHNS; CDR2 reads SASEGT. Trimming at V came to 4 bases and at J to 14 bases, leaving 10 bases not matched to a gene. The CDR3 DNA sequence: TGTGCCAGCAGTGTCGGGACTAGCGGGGGGTCTAGACGGTATTTT. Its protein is CASSVGTSGGSRRYF.

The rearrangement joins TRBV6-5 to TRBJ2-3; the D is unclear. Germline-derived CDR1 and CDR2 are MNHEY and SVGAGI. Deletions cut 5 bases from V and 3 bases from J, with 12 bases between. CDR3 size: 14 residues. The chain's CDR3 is CASSGFAGTDTQYF. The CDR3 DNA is TGTGCCAGCAGTGGGTTTGCCGGAACAGATACGCAGTATTTT.

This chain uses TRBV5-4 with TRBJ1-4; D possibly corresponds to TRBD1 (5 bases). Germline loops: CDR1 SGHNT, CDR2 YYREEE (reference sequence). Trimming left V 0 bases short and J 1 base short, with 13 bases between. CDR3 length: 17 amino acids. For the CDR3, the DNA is TGTGCCAGCAGCTTGGGGGGGGGTAGGGGAACTAATGAAAAACTGTTTTTT. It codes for CASSLGGGRGTNEKLFF.

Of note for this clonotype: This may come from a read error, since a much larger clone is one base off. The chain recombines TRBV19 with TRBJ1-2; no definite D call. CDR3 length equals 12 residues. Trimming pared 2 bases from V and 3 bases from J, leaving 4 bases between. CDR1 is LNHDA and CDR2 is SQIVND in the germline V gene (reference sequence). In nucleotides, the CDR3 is TGTGCCAGTAGTATAACACACTATGGCTACACCTTC. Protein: CASSITHYGYTF.

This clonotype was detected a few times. The CDR3 nucleotides read TGTGCCAGCAGTCCCGGAGGATTTGGCGGCGAGCAGTACGTC. Encoded protein: CASSPGGFGGEQYV. The chain has TRBV27 and TRBJ2-7; D is perhaps TRBD2 (5 bases). The V gene's germline CDR1 is MNHEY and CDR2 SMNVEV (reference sequence). With 5 bases removed from V and 6 bases from J, the gap between germline ends came to 17 bases. The length of the CDR3 is 14 residues.

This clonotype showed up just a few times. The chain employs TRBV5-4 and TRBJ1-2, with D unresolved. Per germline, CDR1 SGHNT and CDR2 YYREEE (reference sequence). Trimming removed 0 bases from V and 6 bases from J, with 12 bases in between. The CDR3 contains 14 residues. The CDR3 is CASSLGQERHGYTF. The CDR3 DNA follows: TGTGCCAGCAGCTTGGGGCAGGAGAGGCATGGCTACACCTTC.

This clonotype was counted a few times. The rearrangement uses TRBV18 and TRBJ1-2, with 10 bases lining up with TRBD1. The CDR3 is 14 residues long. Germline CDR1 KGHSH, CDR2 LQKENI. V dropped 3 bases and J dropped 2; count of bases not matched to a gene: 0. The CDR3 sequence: CASSPTGGNYGYTF. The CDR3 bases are TGTGCCAGCTCACCGACAGGGGGCAACTATGGCTACACCTTC.

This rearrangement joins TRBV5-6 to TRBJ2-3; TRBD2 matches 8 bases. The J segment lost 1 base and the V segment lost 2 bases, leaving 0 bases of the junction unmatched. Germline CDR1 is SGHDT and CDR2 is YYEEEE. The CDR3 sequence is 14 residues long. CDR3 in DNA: TGTGCCAGCAGCTTCGGGGGGGGCACAGATACGCAGTATTTT. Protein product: CASSFGGGTDTQYF.

In DNA form, the CDR3 reads TGTGCCAGCAGTTTACGAGGCGGGGAGCTGTTTTTT. This codes for CASSLRGGELFF. This chain connects TRBV12-3 or TRBV12-4 to TRBJ2-2; D is undetermined. This CDR3 has 12 amino acids. The ends were cut back, 2 bases at V and 7 bases at J, with 5 bases in the middle.

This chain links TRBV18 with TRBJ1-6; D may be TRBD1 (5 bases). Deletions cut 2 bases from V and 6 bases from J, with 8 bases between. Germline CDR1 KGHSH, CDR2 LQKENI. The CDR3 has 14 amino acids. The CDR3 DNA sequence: TGTGCCAGCTCACCAGGGCAGGGTAATTCACCCCTCCACTTT. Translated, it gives CASSPGQGNSPLHF.

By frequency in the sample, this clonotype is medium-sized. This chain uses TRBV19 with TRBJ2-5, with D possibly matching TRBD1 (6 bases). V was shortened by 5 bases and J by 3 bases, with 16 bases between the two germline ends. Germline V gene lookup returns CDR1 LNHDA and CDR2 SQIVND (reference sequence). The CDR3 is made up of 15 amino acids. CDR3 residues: CASSDRKRTEETQYF. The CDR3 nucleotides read TGTGCCAGTAGTGATAGAAAAAGGACAGAAGAGACCCAGTACTTC.

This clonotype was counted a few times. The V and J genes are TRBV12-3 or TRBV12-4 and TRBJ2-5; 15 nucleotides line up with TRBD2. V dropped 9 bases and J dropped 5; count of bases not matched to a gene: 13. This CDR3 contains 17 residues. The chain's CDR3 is CASSVGLAGGRVETQYF. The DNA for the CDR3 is TGTGCCAGTTCAGTTGGACTAGCGGGGGGGCGGGTGGAGACCCAGTACTTC.

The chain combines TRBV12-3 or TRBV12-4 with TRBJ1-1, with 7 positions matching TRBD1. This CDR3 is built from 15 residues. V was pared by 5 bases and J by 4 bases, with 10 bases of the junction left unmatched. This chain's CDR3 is CASSLQGIGITEAFF. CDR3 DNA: TGTGCCAGCAGTCTACAGGGGATTGGGATCACTGAAGCTTTCTTT.

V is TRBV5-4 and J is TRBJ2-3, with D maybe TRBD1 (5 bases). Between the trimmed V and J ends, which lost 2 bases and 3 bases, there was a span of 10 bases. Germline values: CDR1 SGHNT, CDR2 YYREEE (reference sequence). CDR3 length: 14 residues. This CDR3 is CASSFGAGTDTQYF. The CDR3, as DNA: TGTGCCAGCAGCTTTGGTGCAGGGACAGATACGCAGTATTTT.

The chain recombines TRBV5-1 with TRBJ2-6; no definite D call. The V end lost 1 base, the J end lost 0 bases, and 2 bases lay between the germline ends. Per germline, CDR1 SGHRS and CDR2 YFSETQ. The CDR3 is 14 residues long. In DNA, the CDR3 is TGCGCCAGCAGCTTGAGCTCTGGGGCCAACGTCCTGACTTTC. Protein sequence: CASSLSSGANVLTF. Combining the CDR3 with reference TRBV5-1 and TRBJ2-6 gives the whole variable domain KAGVTQTPRYLIKTRGQQVTLSCSPISGHRSVSWYQQTPGQGLQFLFEYFSETQRNKGNFPGRFSGRQFSNSRSEMNVSTLELGDSALYLCASSLSSGANVLTFGAGSRLTVL.

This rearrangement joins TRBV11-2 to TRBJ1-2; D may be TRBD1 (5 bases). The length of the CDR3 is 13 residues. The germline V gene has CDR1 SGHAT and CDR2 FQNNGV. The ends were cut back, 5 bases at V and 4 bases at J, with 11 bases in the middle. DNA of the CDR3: TGTGCCAGCAGCCCGAGGGGAGGCTATGGCTACACCTTC. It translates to CASSPRGGYGYTF.

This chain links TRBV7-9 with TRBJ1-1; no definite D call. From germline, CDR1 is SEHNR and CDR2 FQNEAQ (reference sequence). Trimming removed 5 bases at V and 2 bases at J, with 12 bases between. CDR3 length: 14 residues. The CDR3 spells CASSKTSYNTEAFF. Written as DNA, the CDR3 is TGTGCCAGCAGCAAGACATCTTATAACACTGAAGCTTTCTTT.

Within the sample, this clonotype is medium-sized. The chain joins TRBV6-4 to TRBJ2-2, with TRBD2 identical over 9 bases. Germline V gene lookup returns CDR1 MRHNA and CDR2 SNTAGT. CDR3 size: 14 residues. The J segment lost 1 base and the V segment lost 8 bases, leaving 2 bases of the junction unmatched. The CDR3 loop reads CASASGENTGELFF. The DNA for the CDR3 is TGTGCCAGCGCTAGCGGGGAGAACACCGGGGAGCTGTTTTTT.

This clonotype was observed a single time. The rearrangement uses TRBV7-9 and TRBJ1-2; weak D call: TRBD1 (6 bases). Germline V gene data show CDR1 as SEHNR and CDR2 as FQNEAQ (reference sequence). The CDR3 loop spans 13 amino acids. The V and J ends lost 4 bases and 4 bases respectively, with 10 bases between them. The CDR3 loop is CASSSDSGYGYTF. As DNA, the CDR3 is TGTGCCAGCAGCTCGGACAGCGGCTATGGCTACACCTTC.

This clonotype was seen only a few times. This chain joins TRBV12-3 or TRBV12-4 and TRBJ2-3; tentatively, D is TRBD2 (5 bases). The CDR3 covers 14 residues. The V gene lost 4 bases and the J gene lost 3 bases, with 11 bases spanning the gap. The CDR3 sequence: CASSSGVRTDTQYF. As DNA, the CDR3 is TGTGCCAGCAGTTCCGGGGTCAGGACAGATACGCAGTATTTT.

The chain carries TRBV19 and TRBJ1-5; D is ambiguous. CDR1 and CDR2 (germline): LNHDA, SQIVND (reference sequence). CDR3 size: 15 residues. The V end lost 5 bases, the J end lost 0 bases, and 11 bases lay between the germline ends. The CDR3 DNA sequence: TGTGCCAGTAGTTTGGGATCCTATAGCAATCAGCCCCAGCATTTT. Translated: CASSLGSYSNQPQHF. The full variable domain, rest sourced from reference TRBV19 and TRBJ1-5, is DGGITQSPKYLFRKEGQNVTLSCEQNLNHDAMYWYRQDPGQGLRLIYYSQIVNDFQKGDIAEGYSVSREKKESFPLTVTSAQKNPTAFYLCASSLGSYSNQPQHFGDGTRLSIL.

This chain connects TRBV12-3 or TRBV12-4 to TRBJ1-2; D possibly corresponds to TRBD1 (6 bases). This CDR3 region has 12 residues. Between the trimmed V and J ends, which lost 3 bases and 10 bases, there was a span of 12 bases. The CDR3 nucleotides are TGTGCCAGCAGTTTTGATCGACAGGACTACACCTTC. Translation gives CASSFDRQDYTF.

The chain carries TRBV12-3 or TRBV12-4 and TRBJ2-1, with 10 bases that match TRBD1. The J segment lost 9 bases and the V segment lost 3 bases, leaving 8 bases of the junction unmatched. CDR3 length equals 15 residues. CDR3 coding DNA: TGTGCCAGCAGTTTTAGGGGACAGGGGTTCATTGAGCAGTTCTTC. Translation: CASSFRGQGFIEQFF.

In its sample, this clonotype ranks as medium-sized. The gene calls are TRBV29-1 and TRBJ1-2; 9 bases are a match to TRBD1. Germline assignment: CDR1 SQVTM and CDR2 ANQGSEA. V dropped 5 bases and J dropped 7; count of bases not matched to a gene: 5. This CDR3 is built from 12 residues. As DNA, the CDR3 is TGCAGCGTTCTGCGACAGGGGGTTGGCTACACCTTC. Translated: CSVLRQGVGYTF.

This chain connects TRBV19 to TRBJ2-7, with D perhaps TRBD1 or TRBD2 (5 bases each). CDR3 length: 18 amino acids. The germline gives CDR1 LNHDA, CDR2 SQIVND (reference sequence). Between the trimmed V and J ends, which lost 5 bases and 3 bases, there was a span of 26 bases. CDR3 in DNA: TGTGCCAGTAGTGGGGACCGCAGGCGACAGTCACTCATCTACGAGCAGTACGTC. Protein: CASSGDRRRQSLIYEQYV.

CDR3 in amino acids: CASKSGQGLLYEQYV. CDR3 DNA: TGTGCCAGCAAGTCGGGACAGGGGCTACTCTACGAGCAGTACGTC. The chain carries TRBV27 and TRBJ2-7; 10 positions agree with TRBD1. With 7 bases clipped from V and 3 bases from J, the junction kept 9 bases outside the gene matches. This CDR3 is built from 15 residues. Germline loops: CDR1 MNHEY, CDR2 SMNVEV (reference sequence).

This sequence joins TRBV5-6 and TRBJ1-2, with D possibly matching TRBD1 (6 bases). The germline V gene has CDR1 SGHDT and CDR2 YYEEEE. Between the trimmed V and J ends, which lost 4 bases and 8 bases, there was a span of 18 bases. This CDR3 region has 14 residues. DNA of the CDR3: TGTGCCAGCAGCCCTTCGGGGGGGGCGCGGGGCTACACCTTC. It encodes CASSPSGGARGYTF. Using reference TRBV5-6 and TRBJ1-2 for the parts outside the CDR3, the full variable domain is DAGVTQSPTHLIKTRGQQVTLRCSPKSGHDTVSWYQQALGQGPQFIFQYYEEEERQRGNFPDRFSGHQFPNYSSELNVNALLLGDSALYLCASSPSGGARGYTFGSGTRLTVV.

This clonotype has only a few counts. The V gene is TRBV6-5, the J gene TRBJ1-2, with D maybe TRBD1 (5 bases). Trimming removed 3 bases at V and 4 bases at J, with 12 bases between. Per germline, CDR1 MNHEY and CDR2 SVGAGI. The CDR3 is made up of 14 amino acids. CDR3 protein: CASSYGQGAYGYTF. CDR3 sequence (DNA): TGTGCCAGCAGTTATGGGCAAGGGGCCTATGGCTACACCTTC.

The CDR3 region has the DNA TGTGCCAGCAGCGTGACCGTGAACTATGGCTACACCTTC. Its protein product is CASSVTVNYGYTF. J is TRBJ1-2 and V is TRBV14; no clear D gene. The CDR3 has 13 amino acids. V lost 5 bases to trimming and J lost 2 bases, with 9 bases between them. The germline gives CDR1 SGHDN, CDR2 FVKESK.

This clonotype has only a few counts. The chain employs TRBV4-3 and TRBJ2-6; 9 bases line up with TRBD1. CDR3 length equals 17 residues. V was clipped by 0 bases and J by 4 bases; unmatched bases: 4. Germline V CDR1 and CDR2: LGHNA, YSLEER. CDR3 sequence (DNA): TGCGCCAGCAGCCAAGAAGGGGACAGGGCCGGGGCCAACGTCCTGACTTTC. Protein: CASSQEGDRAGANVLTF.